Following are 20 T cell receptor beta chains from one sample sequenced in a study of blood T cell repertoires in COVID-19 (dated by TCRdb to the early 2020s). The method was the immunoSEQ multiplex PCR assay. TCRdb took this table from immuneACCESS and kept in-frame rearrangements with V and J called. Such tables lack part of the clones; where checked against another copy, unresolved V genes explain under half of the gap, and the rest is unexplained. This sample lists about 110,000 clones; about two thirds were detected once. Of the sample, about 1% is held by the ten largest clones. Specimen: peripheral blood. The origin of the receptors is a human donor with acute or convalescent COVID-19. The donor label of this sample is uncertain.

This chain links TRBV9 with TRBJ2-5, with TRBD2 matching 9 bases. Germline V lookup: CDR1 SGDLS, CDR2 YYNGEE. This CDR3 is built from 16 residues. J lost 5 bases, V lost 3 bases, and 11 bases had no gene match. CDR3 DNA: TGTGCCAGCAGCGAGGGGACTAGCTTTATTACGGAGACCCAGTACTTC. It encodes CASSEGTSFITETQYF. The variable domain in full, completed from reference TRBV9 and TRBJ2-5, reads DSGVTQTPKHLITATGQRVTLRCSPRSGDLSVYWYQQSLDQGLQFLIQYYNGEERAKGNILERFSAQQFPDLHSELNLSSLELGDSALYFCASSEGTSFITETQYFGPGTRLLVL.

The chain recombines TRBV6-5 with TRBJ1-3; 7 bases fit TRBD1. CDR1 and CDR2 from the germline V gene are MNHEY and SVGAGI. V shed 5 bases and J 0 bases; nucleotides not matched to a gene: 4. CDR3 length equals 15 residues. The CDR3 protein is CASSQDRSSGNTIYF. As DNA, the CDR3 is TGTGCCAGCAGTCAGGACAGGAGCTCTGGAAACACCATATATTTT.

There are a few counts of this clone. The rearrangement links TRBV14 to TRBJ1-4; TRBD1 agrees at 10 bases. The CDR3 runs to 14 residues. V lost 1 base, J lost 12 bases, and 5 bases stayed unmatched. From germline, CDR1 is SGHDN and CDR2 FVKESK. The CDR3 nucleotides are TGTGCCAGCAGCCAAGCCGGGACAGGGGCCGAACTGTTTTTT. Its protein is CASSQAGTGAELFF.

This clone was seen only a few times. J is TRBJ2-1 and V is TRBV11-2; weak D call: TRBD1 (6 bases). Germline assignment: CDR1 SGHAT and CDR2 FQNNGV. The CDR3 consists of 14 residues. Trimming removed 0 bases from V and 4 bases from J, with 7 bases in between. Here the CDR3 reads CASSLDGQYNEQFF. DNA for the CDR3: TGTGCCAGCAGCTTAGACGGACAGTACAATGAGCAGTTCTTC.

The rearrangement uses TRBV7-3 and TRBJ2-2; 8 positions match TRBD1. The CDR3 totals 15 residues. The ends lost 2 bases at V and 2 bases at J; junction bases unmatched: 1. In germline, CDR1 is SGHTA, CDR2 FQGTGA. CDR3: CASSLGQGNTGELFF. CDR3 sequence (DNA): TGTGCCAGCAGCTTAGGACAGGGTAACACCGGGGAGCTGTTTTTT.

This chain joins TRBV6-1 and TRBJ2-7; unclear D gene. CDR3 length: 14 residues. Trimming left V 0 bases short and J 3 bases short, with 9 bases between. Germline V gene lookup returns CDR1 MNHNS and CDR2 SASEGT. The CDR3 DNA reads as TGTGCCAGCAGTGAAGCGCGGATCAACTACGAGCAGTACTTC. It codes for CASSEARINYEQYF.

This chain links TRBV3-1 (or the pseudogene TRBV3-2) with TRBJ1-3; no definite D call. Germline assignment: CDR1 LGHDT and CDR2 YNNKEL (reference sequence). There are 14 residues in the CDR3. Trimming left V 4 bases short and J 0 bases short, with 7 bases between. CDR3 in DNA: TGTGCCAGCAGCCCAACAGTCTCTGGAAACACCATATATTTT. Residues: CASSPTVSGNTIYF.

The chain is built from TRBV15 and TRBJ1-6, with D unresolved. CDR3 size: 16 residues. CDR1 LNHNV and CDR2 YYDKDF come from the germline V gene (reference sequence). Trimming left V 5 bases short and J 6 bases short, with 17 bases between. The CDR3 loop reads CATSPGGVNPNSPLHF. The CDR3 coding sequence is TGTGCCACCAGCCCCGGTGGAGTAAACCCTAATTCACCCCTCCACTTT.

V and J are TRBV6-5 and TRBJ1-5, with TRBD1 identical over 7 bases. The CDR3 has 15 amino acids. Trimming removed 6 bases from V and 4 bases from J; junction bases left unmatched: 9. Germline CDR1 reads MNHEY; CDR2 reads SVGAGI. CDR3 DNA: TGTGCCAGCAGGCCGAGGGGGGACAGAAATCAGCCCCAGCATTTT. Translated, it gives CASRPRGDRNQPQHF.

The genes are TRBV29-1 and TRBJ1-6; D unclear. The germline V gene has CDR1 SQVTM and CDR2 ANQGSEA. This CDR3 comprises 13 residues. The germline V and J ends were trimmed by 4 bases and 2 bases, with 6 bases remaining between them. For the CDR3, the DNA is TGCAGCGTTGCACAGACCTATAATTCACCCCTCCACTTT. Translated: CSVAQTYNSPLHF.

A few counts support this clone. Compared with germline, one end of the junction differs, possibly owing to a read error. The rearrangement uses TRBV7-7 and TRBJ2-1; tentatively, D is TRBD2 (6 bases). The germline V gene has CDR1 SSHAT and CDR2 FNYEAQ (reference sequence). The CDR3 length is 15 residues. CDR3 residues: CASSLAPGLHNEQFF. The CDR3 region has the DNA TGTGCTAGCAGCTTAGCCCCGGGACTCCACAATGAGCAGTTCTTC.

The chain uses TRBV27 and TRBJ2-7; 7 bases line up with TRBD1. The CDR3 has 15 amino acids. The germline gives CDR1 MNHEY, CDR2 SMNVEV (reference sequence). The V and J ends lost 3 bases and 6 bases, in that order; junction bases with no gene match: 11. The CDR3 DNA reads TGTGCCAGCAGTTTCATGACAGGGTTTTTCGGCGAGCAGTACTTC. It translates to CASSFMTGFFGEQYF.

The CDR3 bases are TGTGCTAGTGGTTTAGCCAGGGTTGCCGGCACTGAAGCTTTCTTT. Amino acids: CASGLARVAGTEAFF. This chain connects TRBV12-5 to TRBJ1-1; perhaps TRBD1 as D (5 bases). Trimming removed 3 bases at V and 4 bases at J, with 15 bases between. Germline CDR1 reads LGHNT; CDR2 reads FRNRAP. The CDR3 runs to 15 residues.

This rearrangement joins TRBV15 to TRBJ1-3, with D unclear. This CDR3 comprises 19 residues. Trimming pared 1 base from V and 4 bases from J, leaving 23 bases between. Germline assignment: CDR1 LNHNV and CDR2 YYDKDF (reference sequence). DNA of the CDR3: TGTGCCACCAGCAGAGGCGTTGTGTGGAGTTACGGACTGGGAAACACCATATATTTT. Its translation is CATSRGVVWSYGLGNTIYF.

This chain joins TRBV10-3 and TRBJ1-2; D not certain. Germline-derived CDR1 and CDR2 are ENHRY and SYGVKD. V was clipped by 6 bases and J by 5 bases, with 7 bases between them. The CDR3 contains 11 residues. The CDR3, as DNA: TGTGCCATCAGCGCGGGATATGGCTACACCTTC. Residues: CAISAGYGYTF.

The chain joins TRBV6-1 to TRBJ2-1; 16 bases line up with TRBD2. This CDR3 has 17 residues. Germline V gene data show CDR1 as MNHNS and CDR2 as SASEGT. V lost 4 bases and J lost 7; bases outside the gene matches: 7. The CDR3 DNA sequence: TGTGCCAGCAGTGCGGGACTAGCGGGGGGGCCTAGGAATGAGCAGTTCTTC. It encodes CASSAGLAGGPRNEQFF.

The gene calls are TRBV14 and TRBJ1-6; a weak D match, TRBD1 (5 bases). Germline CDR1 reads SGHDN; CDR2 reads FVKESK. This CDR3 has 15 amino acids. The germline V and J ends were trimmed by 6 bases and 10 bases, with 19 bases remaining between them. Here the CDR3 DNA reads TGTGCCAGCAGACCCGCGGGGCGAGAGGGGTCACCCCTCCACTTT. Protein product: CASRPAGREGSPLHF. Looking up the rest from reference TRBV14 and TRBJ1-6 gives the full variable domain: EAGVTQFPSHSVIEKGQTVTLRCDPISGHDNLYWYRRVMGKEIKFLLHFVKESKQDESGMPNNRFLAERTGGTYSTLKVQPAELEDSGVYFCASRPAGREGSPLHFGNGTRLTVT.

This clone showed up just a few times. V gene TRBV7-9 combines with J gene TRBJ2-2, with D possibly TRBD1 on 5 matching bases. Germline V lookup: CDR1 SEHNR, CDR2 FQNEAQ (reference sequence). The V end lost 9 bases, the J end lost 1 base, and 6 bases lay between the germline ends. The CDR3 loop spans 12 amino acids. DNA of the CDR3: TGTGCCAGGGACAAGAACACCGGGGAGCTGTTTTTT. This encodes CARDKNTGELFF.

The chain joins TRBV6-5 to TRBJ2-5; 11 bases fit TRBD2. V trimming: 6 bases; J trimming: 7 bases; junction bases outside the gene matches: 10. This CDR3 spans 15 amino acids. CDR1 is MNHEY and CDR2 is SVGAGI in the germline V gene. CDR3 sequence (DNA): TGTGCCAGCAGCTTGATAGCGGGGGGGCCGGGGACCCAGTACTTC. Protein: CASSLIAGGPGTQYF.

V usage is TRBV7-8 and J usage is TRBJ2-2; 7 bases line up with TRBD2. Per the germline V gene, CDR1 is SGHVS and CDR2 is FQNEAQ. The CDR3 has 14 amino acids. After removal of 5 bases from V and 6 bases from J, the junction contained 6 bases not matched to a gene. The CDR3 here is CASSQWGRAGELFF. The CDR3 nucleotides read TGTGCCAGCAGCCAGTGGGGGAGGGCCGGGGAGCTGTTTTTT.